What follows is one TCR beta chain and its context. This specimen comes from a study of blood T cell repertoires in COVID-19. Study summary: In each case, the material was cDNA or gDNA derived from T cells, B-cell-depleted T cells, or PBMCs.

Germline V CDR1 and CDR2: SGHTA, FQGNSA. The V end lost 5 bases, the J end lost 0 bases, and 7 bases lay between the germline ends. CDR3 length: 13 residues. Data came from immunoSEQ multiplex PCR; TCRdb stores just in-frame clones and leaves some out. The top ten hold around 7% of the sample, which has roughly 50,000 clones, approximately 80% seen once. The rearrangement links TRBV7-2 to TRBJ1-2; no clear D gene. Sequencing used peripheral blood. The sequence was obtained from a middle-aged man with acute or convalescent COVID-19. In DNA, the CDR3 is TGTGCCAGCAGCACGAGGGCTAACTATGGCTACACCTTC. It translates to CASSTRANYGYTF.